This record looks at one T cell receptor (beta chain) sequence and its context. Its antigen remains unidentified. The sample originates from a study of cytomegalovirus exposure and HLA in healthy donors. Trimming took 1 base from V and 5 from J; bases not matched to a gene: 5. CDR3 size: 15 residues. Germline V lookup: CDR1 MNHEY, CDR2 SVGAGI. Vbeta (60) and Jbeta (13) primers were used in the PCR. Libraries were prepared by immunoSEQ multiplex PCR; TCRdb keeps only in-frame clonotypes and omits some of them. There are roughly 150,000 clones in the sample; around 82% occur only once, and around 0.96% lies in the top ten. Whole-study findings and limits: Most CMV-associated TCR beta chains appeared HLA-restricted in a later analysis.

V and J are TRBV6-5 and TRBJ1-1, with TRBD1 matching 9 bases. The sample was PBMCs. The source is a young man in good health and CMV-seronegative. The CDR3 bases are TGTGCCAGCAGTTACTGGGGACAGGGAGGGACTGAAGCTTTCTTT. This gives the protein CASSYWGQGGTEAFF.